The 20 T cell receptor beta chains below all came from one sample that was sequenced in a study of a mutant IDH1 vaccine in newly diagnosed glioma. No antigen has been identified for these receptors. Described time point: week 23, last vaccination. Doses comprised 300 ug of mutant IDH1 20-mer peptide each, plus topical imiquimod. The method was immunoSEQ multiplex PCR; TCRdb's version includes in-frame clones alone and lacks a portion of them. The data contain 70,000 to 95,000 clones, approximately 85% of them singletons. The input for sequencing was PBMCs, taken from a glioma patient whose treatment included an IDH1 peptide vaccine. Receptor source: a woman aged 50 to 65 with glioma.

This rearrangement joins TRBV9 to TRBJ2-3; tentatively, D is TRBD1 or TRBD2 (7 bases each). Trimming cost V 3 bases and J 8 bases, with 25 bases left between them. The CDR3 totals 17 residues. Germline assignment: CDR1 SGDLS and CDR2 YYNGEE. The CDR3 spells CASSGGPGEGAIGTQYF. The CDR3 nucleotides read TGTGCCAGCAGCGGCGGACCTGGGGAGGGGGCGATTGGTACGCAGTATTTT.

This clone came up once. CDR3 amino acids: CASSLQAGYGETQYF. DNA of the CDR3: TGCGCCAGCAGCTTGCAAGCGGGATATGGGGAGACCCAGTACTTC. The chain uses TRBV5-1 and TRBJ2-5; 7 bases match TRBD2. The CDR3 sequence is 15 residues long. Per the germline V gene, CDR1 is SGHRS and CDR2 is YFSETQ. The V and J ends lost 1 base and 5 bases, in that order; junction bases with no gene match: 8.

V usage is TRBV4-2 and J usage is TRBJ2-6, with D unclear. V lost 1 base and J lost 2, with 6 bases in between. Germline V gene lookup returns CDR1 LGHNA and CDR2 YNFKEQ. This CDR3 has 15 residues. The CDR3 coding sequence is TGTGCCAGCAGCCAAGGGCAGACTGGGGCCAACGTCCTGACTTTC. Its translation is CASSQGQTGANVLTF.

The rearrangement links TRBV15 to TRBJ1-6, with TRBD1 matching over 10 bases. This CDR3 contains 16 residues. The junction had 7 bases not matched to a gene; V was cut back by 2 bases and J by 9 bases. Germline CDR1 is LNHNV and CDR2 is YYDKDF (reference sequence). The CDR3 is CATSRHLDRGGSPLHF. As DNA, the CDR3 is TGTGCCACCAGCAGACATCTGGACAGGGGGGGTTCACCCCTCCACTTT. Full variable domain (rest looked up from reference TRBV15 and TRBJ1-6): DAMVIQNPRYQVTQFGKPVTLSCSQTLNHNVMYWYQQKSSQAPKLLFHYYDKDFNNEADTPDNFQSRRPNTSFCFLDIRSPGLGDTAMYLCATSRHLDRGGSPLHFGNGTRLTVT.

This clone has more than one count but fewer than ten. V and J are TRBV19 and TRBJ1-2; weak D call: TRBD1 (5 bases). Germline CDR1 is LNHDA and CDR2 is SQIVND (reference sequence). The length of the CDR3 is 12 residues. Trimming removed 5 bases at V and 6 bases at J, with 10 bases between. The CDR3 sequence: CASSGDYNGYTF. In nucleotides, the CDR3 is TGTGCCAGTAGTGGGGACTATAATGGCTACACCTTC.

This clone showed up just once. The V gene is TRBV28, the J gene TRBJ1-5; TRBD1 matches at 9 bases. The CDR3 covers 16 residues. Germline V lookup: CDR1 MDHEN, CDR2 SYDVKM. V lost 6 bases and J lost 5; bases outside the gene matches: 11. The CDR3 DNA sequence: TGTGCCAGCAGGCCTTCCGGGACAGGGCACCATCAGCCCCAGCATTTT. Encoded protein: CASRPSGTGHHQPQHF.

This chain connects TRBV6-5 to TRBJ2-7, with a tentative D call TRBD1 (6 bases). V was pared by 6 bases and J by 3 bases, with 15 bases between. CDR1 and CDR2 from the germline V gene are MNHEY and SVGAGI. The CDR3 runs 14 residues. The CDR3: CASSGRGPNYEQYF. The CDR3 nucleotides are TGTGCCAGCAGCGGCAGGGGACCCAACTACGAGCAGTACTTC.

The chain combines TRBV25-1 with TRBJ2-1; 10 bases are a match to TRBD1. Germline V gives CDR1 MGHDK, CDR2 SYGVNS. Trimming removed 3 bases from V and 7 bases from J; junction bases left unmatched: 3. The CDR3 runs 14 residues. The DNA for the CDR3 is TGTGCCAGCAGTGACCCGGGACAGGGGAATGAGCAGTTCTTC. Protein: CASSDPGQGNEQFF. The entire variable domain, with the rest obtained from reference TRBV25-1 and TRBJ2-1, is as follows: EADIYQTPRYLVIGTGKKITLECSQTMGHDKMYWYQQDPGMELHLIHYSYGVNSTEKGDLSSESTVSRIRTEHFPLTLESARPSHTSQYLCASSDPGQGNEQFFGPGTRLTVL.

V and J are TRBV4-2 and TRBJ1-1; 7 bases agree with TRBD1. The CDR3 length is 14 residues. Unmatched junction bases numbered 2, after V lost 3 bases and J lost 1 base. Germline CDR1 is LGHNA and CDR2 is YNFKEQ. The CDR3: CASSHGTENTEAFF. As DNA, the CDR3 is TGTGCCAGCAGCCACGGGACAGAGAACACTGAAGCTTTCTTT.

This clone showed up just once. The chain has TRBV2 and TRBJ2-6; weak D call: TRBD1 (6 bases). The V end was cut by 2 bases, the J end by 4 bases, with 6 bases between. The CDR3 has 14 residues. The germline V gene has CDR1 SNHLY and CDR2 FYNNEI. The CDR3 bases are TGTGCCAGCAGTGAAACAGGGGGGGCCAACGTCCTGACTTTC. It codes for CASSETGGANVLTF.

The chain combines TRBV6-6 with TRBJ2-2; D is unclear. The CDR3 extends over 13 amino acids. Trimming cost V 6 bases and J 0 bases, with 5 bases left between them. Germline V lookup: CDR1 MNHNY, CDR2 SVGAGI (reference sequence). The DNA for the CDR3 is TGTGCCAGCAGAGTCCCGAACACCGGGGAGCTGTTTTTT. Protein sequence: CASRVPNTGELFF.

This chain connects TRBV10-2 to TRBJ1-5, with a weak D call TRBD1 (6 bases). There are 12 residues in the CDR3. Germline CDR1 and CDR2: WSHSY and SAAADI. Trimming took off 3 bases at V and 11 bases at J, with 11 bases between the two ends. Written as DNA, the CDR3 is TGCGCCAGCAGTGACGGGGGCGGGACCCAGCATTTT. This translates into CASSDGGGTQHF.

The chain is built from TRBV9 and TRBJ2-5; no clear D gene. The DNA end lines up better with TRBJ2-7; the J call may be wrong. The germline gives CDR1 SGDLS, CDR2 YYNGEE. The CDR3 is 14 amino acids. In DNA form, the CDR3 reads TGTGCCAGCAGCGTCAACATTAGCCCCGCCGAGCAGTACTTC. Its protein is CASSVNISPAEQYF.

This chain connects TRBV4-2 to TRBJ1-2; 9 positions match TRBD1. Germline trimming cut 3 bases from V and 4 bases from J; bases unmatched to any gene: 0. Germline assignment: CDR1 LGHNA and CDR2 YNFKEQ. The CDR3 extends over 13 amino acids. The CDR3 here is CASSQGQGYGYTF. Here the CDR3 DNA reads TGTGCCAGCAGCCAGGGACAGGGCTATGGCTACACCTTC.

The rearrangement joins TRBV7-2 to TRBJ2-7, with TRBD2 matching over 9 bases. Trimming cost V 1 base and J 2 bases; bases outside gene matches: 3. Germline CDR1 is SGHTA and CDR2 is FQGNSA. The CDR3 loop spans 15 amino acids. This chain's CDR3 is CASSLEGGRAYEQYF. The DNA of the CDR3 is TGTGCCAGCAGCTTAGAAGGCGGGAGGGCCTACGAGCAGTACTTC.

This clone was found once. The CDR3 is CASSPGLADTDTQYF. The CDR3 nucleotides are TGTGCCAGCTCACCCGGACTAGCGGACACAGATACGCAGTATTTT. V and J are TRBV18 and TRBJ2-3; 10 nucleotides match TRBD2. Germline V gene sequence: CDR1 KGHSH, CDR2 LQKENI. The junction had 2 bases not matched to a gene; V was cut back by 3 bases and J by 2 bases. This CDR3 spans 15 amino acids.

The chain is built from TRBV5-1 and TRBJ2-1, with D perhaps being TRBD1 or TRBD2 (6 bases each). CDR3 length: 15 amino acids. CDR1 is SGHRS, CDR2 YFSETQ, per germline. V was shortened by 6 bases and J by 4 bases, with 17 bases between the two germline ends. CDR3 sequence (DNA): TGCGCCAGCAAGAACCTGGGGGGCCCTTACAATGAGCAGTTCTTC. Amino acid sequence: CASKNLGGPYNEQFF.

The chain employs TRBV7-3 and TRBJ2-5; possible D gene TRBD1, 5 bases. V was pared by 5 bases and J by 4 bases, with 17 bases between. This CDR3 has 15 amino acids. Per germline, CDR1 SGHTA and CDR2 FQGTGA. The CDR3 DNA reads TGTGCCAGCAGCCCCAACCCAGGGTTTTCAGAGACCCAGTACTTC. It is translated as CASSPNPGFSETQYF.

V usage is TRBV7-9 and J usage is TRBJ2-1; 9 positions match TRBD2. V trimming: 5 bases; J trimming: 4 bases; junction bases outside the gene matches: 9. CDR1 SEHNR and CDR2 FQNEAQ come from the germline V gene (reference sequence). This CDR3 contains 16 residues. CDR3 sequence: CASSGPGTSRYNEQFF. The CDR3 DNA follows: TGTGCCAGCAGCGGGCCCGGGACTAGCCGTTACAATGAGCAGTTCTTC.

The CDR3 loop is CASSLRQGQGEKLFF. In nucleotides, the CDR3 is TGTGCCAGCAGTCTAAGACAGGGGCAGGGTGAAAAACTGTTTTTT. This rearrangement joins TRBV28 to TRBJ1-4; 8 positions agree with TRBD1. CDR1 is MDHEN, CDR2 SYDVKM, per germline. This CDR3 has 15 residues. After removal of 5 bases from V and 7 bases from J, the junction contained 9 bases not matched to a gene. The full variable domain, rest sourced from reference TRBV28 and TRBJ1-4, is DVKVTQSSRYLVKRTGEKVFLECVQDMDHENMFWYRQDPGLGLRLIYFSYDVKMKEKGDIPEGYSVSREKKERFSLILESASTNQTSMYLCASSLRQGQGEKLFFGSGTQLSVL.